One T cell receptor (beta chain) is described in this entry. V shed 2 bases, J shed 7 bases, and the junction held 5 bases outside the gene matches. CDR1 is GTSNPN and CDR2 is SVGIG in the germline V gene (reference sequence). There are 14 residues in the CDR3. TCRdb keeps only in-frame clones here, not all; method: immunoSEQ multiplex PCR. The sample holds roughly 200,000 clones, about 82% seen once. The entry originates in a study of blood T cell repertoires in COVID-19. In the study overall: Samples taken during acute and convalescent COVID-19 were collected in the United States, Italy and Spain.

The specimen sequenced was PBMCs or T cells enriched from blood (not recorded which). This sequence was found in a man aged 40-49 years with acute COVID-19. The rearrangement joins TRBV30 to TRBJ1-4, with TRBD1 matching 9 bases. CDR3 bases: TGTGCCTGGAGTACCGGGACAGGGTTTGAAAAACTGTTTTTT. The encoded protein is CAWSTGTGFEKLFF.